The sequence of this TCR beta chain was determined in a study of beta chain features in type 1 diabetes. Every isolated RNA sample was fully reverse transcribed, so sequencing captured expressed TCRB transcripts. Some clones are missing from TCRdb's copy, which holds only in-frame ones; the method was immunoSEQ multiplex PCR. The sample holds some 700,000 clones, about an eighth seen once. This clone was recorded a few times. Its cognate antigen is unknown. Trimming shortened V by 5 bases and J by 6 bases, and 12 bases separated the two germline ends. Germline V gene lookup returns CDR1 GTSNPN and CDR2 SVGIG (reference sequence). The CDR3 covers 12 residues. Via the markers CD45RO/CCR7/CD25/CD127/CD95/CD27, stem cell-like memory, regulatory, central memory and naive CD4+ cells were sorted. Regarding the study as a whole: Shortening of TCRB CDR3s, moderate but significant, appeared in all four CD4+ subsets of Type 1 diabetes patients.

The clonotype originates from a man younger than 35 with type 1 diabetes. The sample comprised naive CD4+ T cells from blood. The chain combines TRBV30 with TRBJ2-3; D is undetermined. CDR3: CAWVVNSDTQYF. As DNA, the CDR3 is TGTGCCTGGGTGGTGAATTCGGATACGCAGTATTTT. Together with reference TRBV30 and TRBJ2-3, the CDR3 gives the full variable domain: SQTIHQWPATLVQPVGSPLSLECTVEGTSNPNLYWYRQAAGRGLQLLFYSVGIGQISSEVPQNLSASRPQDRQFILSSKKLLLSDSGFYLCAWVVNSDTQYFGPGTRLTVL.